The entry below describes one TCR beta chain. This record belongs to a study of shared clonotypes between healthy human individuals. Method: immunoSEQ multiplex PCR; TCRdb's copy keeps in-frame clones and lacks some. In the table there are roughly 1,000,000 clones, about 80% of which are singletons. The TCR comes from a man aged 18 to 29 in good health. Some clones in this sample may be carry-over from other donors' samples. Sequencing was carried out using memory CD4+ T cells from PBMCs. As to subset: CD45RA-negative fraction.

The chain's CDR3 is CASSPAAQETQYF. Here the CDR3 DNA reads TGTGCCAGCTCCCCGGCCGCGCAAGAGACCCAGTACTTC. The rearrangement uses TRBV28 and TRBJ2-5; D unclear. The germline gives CDR1 MDHEN, CDR2 SYDVKM. The CDR3 is 13 residues long. Trimming removed 8 bases at V and 2 bases at J, with 12 bases between.